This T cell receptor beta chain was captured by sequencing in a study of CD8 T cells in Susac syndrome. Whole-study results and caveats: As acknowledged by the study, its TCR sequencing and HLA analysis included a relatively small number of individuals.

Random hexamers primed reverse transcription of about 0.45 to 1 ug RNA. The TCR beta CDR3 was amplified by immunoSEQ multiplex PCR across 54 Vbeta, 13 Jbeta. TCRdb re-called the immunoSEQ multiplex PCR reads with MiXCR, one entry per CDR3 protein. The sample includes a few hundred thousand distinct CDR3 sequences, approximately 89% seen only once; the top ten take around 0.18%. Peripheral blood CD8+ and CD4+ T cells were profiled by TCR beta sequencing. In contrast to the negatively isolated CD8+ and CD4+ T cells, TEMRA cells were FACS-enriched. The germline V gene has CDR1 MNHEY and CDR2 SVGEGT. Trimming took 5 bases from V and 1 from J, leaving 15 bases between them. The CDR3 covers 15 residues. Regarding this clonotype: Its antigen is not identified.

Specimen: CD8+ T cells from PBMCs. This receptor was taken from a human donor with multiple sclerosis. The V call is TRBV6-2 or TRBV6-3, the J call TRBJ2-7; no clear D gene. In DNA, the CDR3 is TGTGCCAGCAGTGGGTCGCAGGCTACTTCCTACGAGCAGTACTTC. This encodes CASSGSQATSYEQYF.